This entry concerns a single T cell receptor (beta chain). This sample was taken from a study of blood T cell repertoires in COVID-19. Repertoires were generated with immunoSEQ multiplex PCR, while TCRdb's copy carries only in-frame clones and drops some. The data hold approximately 140,000 clones, with roughly 90% observed a single time. Sequencing was carried out using PBMCs or T cells enriched from blood (not recorded which). This TCR came from a woman in her twenties or thirties with acute COVID-19.

The CDR3, as DNA: TGTGCCAGCAGCTTATTCAGTGGGAACACTGAAGCTTTCTTT. Its translation is CASSLFSGNTEAFF. V gene TRBV11-1 combines with J gene TRBJ1-1; unclear D gene. V lost 2 bases, J lost 1 base, and 8 bases lay in between. CDR3 size: 14 residues. CDR1 is SGHAT, CDR2 FQDESV, per germline (reference sequence).